Each of the 20 T cell receptor beta chains below was sequenced from the same sample in a study of blood T cells in healthy people across ages (dated by TCRdb to the mid-2010s). Libraries were constructed by 5' RACE. For sequencing, an Illumina HiSeq 2500 was employed. A second PCR of about 6 to 11 cycles was performed with a sample-barcoded 5' primer and a J-beta primer mix. Through fastp at Q25 and MiXCR, TCRdb rebuilt clones from the public reads, retaining in-frame beta chains. Each entry merges the rows of one CDR3 protein and shows their most common DNA and genes. This sample gives roughly 500,000 distinct CDR3 sequences in total; approximately 27% of them show up just once. The ten largest clones represent less than 20% of the sample. The sequenced sample was blood. The receptors shown here come from a woman in her 70s in good health.

This clonotype was recorded a few times. The gene calls are TRBV3-1 and TRBJ2-5, with TRBD1 identical over 11 bases. This CDR3 has 15 amino acids. V was pared by 4 bases and J by 4 bases, with 5 bases of the junction left unmatched. From germline, CDR1 is LGHDT and CDR2 YNNKEL (reference sequence). CDR3 nucleotides: TGTGCCAGCAGCCTTCGGACAGGGGGCCTAGAGACCCAGTACTTC. It encodes CASSLRTGGLETQYF.

This clonotype appeared a few times. The V and J genes are TRBV29-1 and TRBJ1-3; 7 positions agree with TRBD1. The germline CDR1 and CDR2 sequences are SQVTM and ANQGSEA. V dropped 7 bases and J dropped 3; count of bases not matched to a gene: 6. The CDR3 spans 13 residues. CDR3 loop: CSGQGLDGNTIYF. The CDR3 region has the DNA TGCAGCGGACAGGGTCTTGATGGAAACACCATATATTTT.

In its sample, this clonotype was seen a few times. One end of the junction varies from germline; a read error may be responsible. J is TRBJ2-7 and V is TRBV4-1, with 8 bases aligning to TRBD2. This CDR3 has 17 residues. CDR1 and CDR2 (germline): MGHRA, YSYEKL. CDR3 sequence: CASSQVMFAGGSNEQYF. Here the CDR3 DNA reads TGCGCCAGCAGCCAAGTTATGTTTGCGGGGGGCTCCAACGAGCAGTACTTC.

This clonotype showed up just a few times. The V call is TRBV7-9, the J call TRBJ1-1; D may be TRBD1 (6 bases). CDR3 length: 14 residues. V lost 5 bases, J lost 5 bases, and 15 bases lay in between. The germline CDR1 and CDR2 sequences are SEHNR and FQNEAQ (reference sequence). Written as DNA, the CDR3 is TGTGCCAGCAGCCCTAGGACAGATGATACTGAAGCTTTCTTT. Translation: CASSPRTDDTEAFF.

There are a few counts of this clonotype. The chain uses TRBV27 and TRBJ2-5; 7 nucleotides line up with TRBD1. The J call is doubtful: the DNA matches TRBJ2-1 better. This CDR3 comprises 14 residues. Germline V gives CDR1 MNHEY, CDR2 SMNVEV (reference sequence). For the CDR3, the DNA is TGTGCCAGCAGTTTCCTGGACAGGTCCAATGAGCAGTTCTTC. Translated, it gives CASSFLDRSNEQFF.

The V gene is TRBV7-2, the J gene TRBJ2-3; D gene unclear. The CDR3 covers 14 residues. The V end lost 2 bases, the J end lost 6 bases, and 12 bases lay between the germline ends. CDR1 SGHTA and CDR2 FQGNSA come from the germline V gene. Here the CDR3 reads CASSLSKTRDTQYF. The CDR3 bases are TGTGCCAGCAGCTTATCAAAGACGAGGGATACGCAGTATTTT.

The chain is built from TRBV20-1 and TRBJ2-1; D perhaps matches TRBD2 (5 bases). The end of the DNA is better explained by TRBJ2-7, so the J call may be wrong. Germline lookup yields CDR1 DFQATT and CDR2 SNEGSKA (reference sequence). CDR3 length equals 13 residues. The CDR3 coding sequence is TGCAGTGCTAGAGTCCCGGGGACCTACGAGCAGTACTTC. Its protein is CSARVPGTYEQYF.

This rearrangement joins TRBV7-2 to TRBJ1-2, with D possibly being TRBD1 (5 bases). The V end lost 5 bases, the J end lost 4 bases, and 14 bases lay between the germline ends. The CDR3 has 14 amino acids. Germline V gene sequence: CDR1 SGHTA, CDR2 FQGNSA. CDR3: CASSRGDTSYGYTF. CDR3 bases: TGTGCCAGCAGCCGGGGGGATACCTCCTATGGCTACACCTTC.

Remarks on this clonotype: One junction end does not reproduce the germline sequence, and a read error may be involved. The chain employs TRBV29-1 and TRBJ1-2, with D uncertain. The CDR3 loop spans 11 amino acids. In germline, CDR1 is SQVTM, CDR2 ANQGSEA. For the CDR3, the DNA is TGCAGCGTTGGGACTAACTGTGGCTACACCTTC. This translates into CSVGTNCGYTF.

The gene calls are TRBV7-2 and TRBJ1-2; no clear D gene. Trimming shortened V by 5 bases and J by 0 bases, and 7 bases separated the two germline ends. Germline loops: CDR1 SGHTA, CDR2 FQGNSA. The CDR3 length is 13 residues. CDR3 DNA: TGTGCCAGCAGCCGGTCGTCTAACTATGGCTACACCTTC. This encodes CASSRSSNYGYTF.

The V gene is TRBV29-1, the J gene TRBJ2-3; TRBD2 agrees at 8 bases. Per germline, CDR1 SQVTM and CDR2 ANQGSEA. The CDR3 has 15 residues. Trimming removed 4 bases from V and 0 bases from J; junction bases left unmatched: 6. The CDR3 bases are TGCAGCGTTGCAGGTAGCGGGGACAGCACAGATACGCAGTATTTT. This encodes CSVAGSGDSTDTQYF.

The chain is built from TRBV11-2 and TRBJ2-5, with D perhaps assigned TRBD1 or TRBD2 (5 bases each). V was shortened by 4 bases and J by 4 bases, with 16 bases between the two germline ends. CDR1 and CDR2 from the germline V gene are SGHAT and FQNNGV. CDR3 length equals 15 residues. DNA for the CDR3: TGTGCCAGCAGCTCCACCGGGACCCTCATAGAGACCCAGTACTTC. As protein: CASSSTGTLIETQYF.

V is TRBV4-1 and J is TRBJ1-3; D unresolved. Trimming removed 0 bases from V and 4 bases from J, with 13 bases in between. Germline CDR1 reads MGHRA; CDR2 reads YSYEKL. The CDR3 runs to 16 residues. The CDR3 protein is CASSQEWRAGGNTIYF. In nucleotides, the CDR3 is TGCGCCAGCAGCCAAGAATGGAGGGCGGGAGGAAACACCATATATTTT.

There are a few counts of this clonotype. V is TRBV20-1 and J is TRBJ1-2, with TRBD1 as a possible D gene (6 bases). Germline CDR1 DFQATT, CDR2 SNEGSKA (reference sequence). CDR3 length equals 11 residues. The CDR3 DNA follows: TGCTCTAGGGGCGGACAGTATGGCTACACCTTC. Translation: CSRGGQYGYTF.

The rearrangement links TRBV20-1 to TRBJ2-7; the match to TRBD1 covers 10 bases. CDR3 size: 15 residues. Germline V lookup: CDR1 DFQATT, CDR2 SNEGSKA (reference sequence). V lost 2 bases, J lost 4 bases, and 8 bases stayed unmatched. The CDR3 spells CSARPIDRGPYEQYF. The CDR3 region has the DNA TGCAGTGCTAGACCAATTGACAGGGGGCCTTACGAGCAGTACTTC.

This sequence joins TRBV12-3 or TRBV12-4 and TRBJ1-3, with a possible D match to TRBD1 (5 bases). V lost 2 bases and J 1 base, leaving 9 bases between the germline ends. This CDR3 spans 15 amino acids. The DNA for the CDR3 is TGTGCCAGCAGTTTACAGGGTGTTTCTGGAAACACCATATATTTT. Protein: CASSLQGVSGNTIYF.

This clonotype was seen more than once but under ten times. The J gene is TRBJ2-5, the V gene TRBV5-6, with D perhaps given as TRBD1 or TRBD2 (5 bases each). The CDR3 has 14 amino acids. CDR1 is SGHDT, CDR2 YYEEEE, per germline. Deletions cut 2 bases from V and 5 bases from J, with 13 bases between. The CDR3 reads CASSFRGDGETQYF. In DNA, the CDR3 is TGTGCCAGCAGCTTCCGGGGCGACGGGGAGACCCAGTACTTC.

There are a few counts of this clonotype. The chain uses TRBV20-1 and TRBJ2-3; 8 nucleotides agree with TRBD2. Germline trimming cut 0 bases from V and 2 bases from J; bases unmatched to any gene: 4. From germline, CDR1 is DFQATT and CDR2 SNEGSKA (reference sequence). The CDR3 is 15 residues long. The CDR3 sequence is CSARETSGFTDTQYF. Here the CDR3 DNA reads TGCAGTGCTAGAGAAACTAGCGGTTTCACAGATACGCAGTATTTT.

This clonotype was seen only a few times. The chain employs TRBV12-3 or TRBV12-4 and TRBJ2-5; 8 bases are a match to TRBD2. Trimming at V came to 5 bases and at J to 9 bases, leaving 8 bases not matched to a gene. The CDR3 consists of 13 residues. The CDR3 protein is CASSAAGGEAQYF. The CDR3 DNA reads TGTGCCAGCAGTGCAGCCGGGGGGGAGGCCCAGTACTTC.

This clonotype was seen a handful of times. CDR3 sequence reads: CASSSPGQGAVNTEAFF. DNA of the CDR3: TGTGCCAGCAGCTCGCCGGGACAGGGGGCTGTGAACACTGAAGCTTTCTTT. V and J are TRBV7-9 and TRBJ1-1, with 12 bases aligning to TRBD1. The CDR3 extends over 17 amino acids. The germline V gene has CDR1 SEHNR and CDR2 FQNEAQ (reference sequence). V lost 4 bases and J lost 0; bases outside the gene matches: 6.